This T cell receptor beta chain was recorded in a study of identical twins. Study findings and constraints: Out-of-frame alpha sequences shared by twins were enriched for low generation probability.

This clonotype was recorded at least ten times. Its antigen is not known. Healthy Caucasians supplied all donations. The authors used template switching to add a universal primer site and gave cDNA unique molecular identifiers. Each CDR3 protein is one row after TCRdb ran MiXCR on the 5' RACE reads. Of a few hundred thousand distinct CDR3 sequences listed, about 18% are singletons. CDR1 and CDR2 (germline): SGHRS, YFSETQ. This CDR3 is 13 amino acids long. V was pared by 4 bases and J by 5 bases, with 12 bases between. Sequenced input: naive T cells sorted from blood. The sequence was collected from a man aged 50 to 59 in good health. The genes are TRBV5-1 and TRBJ2-5; a possible D gene is TRBD1 (5 bases). CDR3 DNA sequence: TGCGCCAGCAGCAGTCAGGGATTGGAGACCCAGTACTTC. This encodes CASSSQGLETQYF.